These 14 T cell receptor beta chains were all obtained from the same sample, sequenced in a study of identical twins. TCRdb reanalysed the 5' RACE reads using MiXCR and keeps one entry per CDR3 protein. This table holds 550,000 to 700,000 distinct CDR3 sequences, around a tenth found once. These data were also filed under a second study, of yellow fever vaccine responses in identical twins.

Sequenced input: PBMCs. The receptors come from a woman aged 18-29 years in good health.

This clonotype has more than one count but fewer than ten. The DNA for the CDR3 is TGTGCCATCAGTGAACAGGGGGGGGAGACCCAGTACTTC. Its translation: CAISEQGGETQYF. V usage is TRBV10-3 and J usage is TRBJ2-5; maybe TRBD1 (8 bases). Germline loops: CDR1 ENHRY, CDR2 SYGVKD. The V end was cut by 3 bases, the J end by 5 bases, with 10 bases between. The CDR3 runs 13 residues.

The rearrangement joins TRBV6-2 or TRBV6-3 to TRBJ2-1; 12 bases are shared with TRBD2. CDR3 length: 14 residues. V shed 6 bases and J 9 bases; nucleotides not matched to a gene: 6. Germline assignment: CDR1 MNHEY and CDR2 SVGEGT. The CDR3 coding sequence is TGTGCCAGCAGCCTAGCGGGAGGGCCAAGTGAGCAGTTCTTC. The encoded protein is CASSLAGGPSEQFF.

In this sample, this clonotype turned up a few times. The chain has TRBV15 and TRBJ2-7; D not resolved. The germline V gene encodes CDR1 LNHNV and CDR2 YYDKDF (reference sequence). Trimming took off 4 bases at V and 6 bases at J, with 16 bases between the two ends. The CDR3 sequence is 14 residues long. Written as DNA, the CDR3 is TGTGCCACCAGCAAAACCGGCCAGATCGGCGAGCAGTACTTC. Its translation: CATSKTGQIGEQYF.

This chain joins TRBV12-3 or TRBV12-4 and TRBJ2-7, with D unresolved. The CDR3 runs to 14 residues. V was pared by 4 bases and J by 0 bases, with 10 bases between. The CDR3 DNA reads as TGTGCCAGCAGTTCCTGGACGGACTCCTACGAGCAGTACTTC. Translated, it gives CASSSWTDSYEQYF.

The J gene is TRBJ1-5, the V gene TRBV9; D remains ambiguous. CDR3 size: 13 residues. In germline, CDR1 is SGDLS, CDR2 YYNGEE. V gave up 1 base and J gave up 3 bases, with 5 bases separating them. The CDR3 DNA reads as TGTGCCAGCAGCGTATCTAACAATCAGCCCCAGCATTTT. Amino acids: CASSVSNNQPQHF.

The rearrangement uses TRBV20-1 and TRBJ2-7; D may be TRBD1 or TRBD2 (5 bases each). The CDR3 has 14 residues. V shed 5 bases and J shed 5 bases, with 19 bases lying between them. The V gene's germline CDR1 is DFQATT and CDR2 SNEGSKA (reference sequence). CDR3 nucleotide sequence: TGCAGTGCTGGACCCGGGAATCAAGGGGACGAGCAGTACTTC. Protein product: CSAGPGNQGDEQYF.

This clonotype was detected a few times. The V gene is TRBV2, the J gene TRBJ1-5; 8 bases are shared with TRBD1. The CDR3 sequence is 14 residues long. The germline V gene encodes CDR1 SNHLY and CDR2 FYNNEI. After removal of 3 bases from V and 4 bases from J, the junction contained 2 bases not matched to a gene. CDR3 residues: CASSDGTGNQPQHF. For the CDR3, the DNA is TGTGCCAGCAGTGACGGGACAGGTAATCAGCCCCAGCATTTT.

This clonotype was detected only a few times. The V and J genes are TRBV10-3 and TRBJ2-1, with 10 bases aligning to TRBD2. The CDR3 runs to 17 residues. The V segment lost 6 bases and the J segment 5 bases; nucleotides outside the gene matches: 13. Germline CDR1 and CDR2: ENHRY and SYGVKD. CDR3 protein: CAISFAGASGSDNEQFF. Written as DNA, the CDR3 is TGTGCCATCAGCTTTGCCGGGGCTAGCGGGAGTGACAATGAGCAGTTCTTC.

This clonotype was counted a few times. The chain employs TRBV28 and TRBJ2-7; D is possibly TRBD2 (7 bases). The V end was cut by 7 bases, the J end by 10 bases, with 14 bases between. Germline V gene lookup returns CDR1 MDHEN and CDR2 SYDVKM. The CDR3 runs 11 residues. CDR3 sequence reads: CASTGGAKQYF. CDR3 nucleotides: TGTGCCAGCACTGGGGGGGCAAAACAGTACTTC. The whole variable domain, filled in from reference TRBV28 and TRBJ2-7, reads DVKVTQSSRYLVKRTGEKVFLECVQDMDHENMFWYRQDPGLGLRLIYFSYDVKMKEKGDIPEGYSVSREKKERFSLILESASTNQTSMYLCASTGGAKQYFGPGTRLTVT.

The V call is TRBV5-1, the J call TRBJ2-1; weak D call: TRBD1 (6 bases). Germline CDR1 reads SGHRS; CDR2 reads YFSETQ. V was shortened by 3 bases and J by 0 bases, with 22 bases between the two germline ends. The CDR3 consists of 19 residues. The CDR3 sequence is CASSWGLMDRPLSYNEQFF. Written as DNA, the CDR3 is TGCGCCAGCAGCTGGGGATTGATGGACAGACCACTCTCCTACAATGAGCAGTTCTTC. The full variable domain, completed using reference TRBV5-1 and TRBJ2-1, is KAGVTQTPRYLIKTRGQQVTLSCSPISGHRSVSWYQQTPGQGLQFLFEYFSETQRNKGNFPGRFSGRQFSNSRSEMNVSTLELGDSALYLCASSWGLMDRPLSYNEQFFGPGTRLTVL.

V gene TRBV10-1 combines with J gene TRBJ2-1; D gene unclear. Per the germline V gene, CDR1 is WNHNN and CDR2 is SYGVQD (reference sequence). The CDR3 has 16 residues. Trimming shortened V by 0 bases and J by 0 bases, and 9 bases separated the two germline ends. DNA for the CDR3: TGCGCCAGCAGTGAGTCGTCCGCTTACTCCTACAATGAGCAGTTCTTC. This codes for CASSESSAYSYNEQFF.

At least ten counts were recorded for this clonotype. The chain joins TRBV27 to TRBJ2-7; D unresolved. The germline gives CDR1 MNHEY, CDR2 SMNVEV (reference sequence). V was shortened by 6 bases and J by 4 bases, with 19 bases between the two germline ends. The CDR3 is 15 residues long. DNA for the CDR3: TGTGCCAGCAGCTTGAACTGGGTGCCGTTATACGAGCAGTACTTC. Encoded protein: CASSLNWVPLYEQYF.

V usage is TRBV18 and J usage is TRBJ2-5; possible D gene TRBD1, 6 bases. The CDR3 is made up of 15 amino acids. V was shortened by 3 bases and J by 2 bases, with 13 bases between the two germline ends. Per germline, CDR1 KGHSH and CDR2 LQKENI. The CDR3 region has the DNA TGTGCCAGCTCACCCTCCGGGACACATCAAGAGACCCAGTACTTC. Encoded protein: CASSPSGTHQETQYF.

The gene calls are TRBV5-8 and TRBJ2-1, with 8 bases that match TRBD1. The germline CDR1 and CDR2 sequences are SGHTS and YDEGEE. This CDR3 is 14 amino acids long. Trimming cost V 3 bases and J 9 bases; bases outside gene matches: 8. The CDR3 DNA sequence: TGTGCCAGCAGCTACGCCCCAGGGGGCACTGAGCAGTTCTTC. It specifies CASSYAPGGTEQFF.